This T cell receptor (beta chain) emerged from a study of spatial heterogeneity in lung cancer. Across the whole study: Compared with alpha-chain sequences, beta-chain sequences were consistently detected in greater numbers. Study-wide findings and caveats: Expanded TCRs that were ubiquitous or regional had counts tracking ubiquitous and regional nonsynonymous mutations, respectively. Counts of expanded alpha and beta TCRs within tumors tracked the tumor nonsynonymous mutation count.

Germline V gene lookup returns CDR1 SGDLS and CDR2 YYNGEE. The CDR3 consists of 15 residues. V shed 0 bases, J shed 7 bases, and the junction held 6 bases outside the gene matches. Time point defined: sample taken at primary tumor resection. From tumor, nontumor lung or frozen PBMC, whole RNA was taken unsorted for sequencing. TCR cDNA molecules each carried a unique molecular identifier. TCRdb reanalysed the 5' RACE reads using MiXCR and keeps one entry per CDR3 protein. The data contain around 9,700 distinct CDR3 sequences, approximately 8% of them singletons. This clonotype was detected ten times or more. Its antigen remains unknown.

The rearrangement joins TRBV9 to TRBJ2-1; the match to TRBD1 covers 8 bases. The origin of this receptor is a female donor with early-stage non-small cell lung cancer. The sequencing used lung tumor tissue, collected at surgery. The CDR3 loop reads CASSVGGTGRNEQFF. CDR3 in DNA: TGTGCCAGCAGCGTAGGTGGGACAGGAAGAAATGAGCAGTTCTTC.